The 8 T cell receptor beta chains listed next were all sequenced from one sample in a study of T cell responses to AZD1222 COVID-19 vaccine. TCRdb's copy holds only in-frame clones and misses some; the assay was immunoSEQ multiplex PCR. The sample has 60,000 to 90,000 clones, over 60% seen once. This specimen was peripheral blood, taken 28 days after the second dose of the MenACWY control vaccine. The source is an adult who received the MenACWY meningococcal vaccine as a control.

This chain uses TRBV4-1 with TRBJ2-2, with TRBD1 matching 8 bases. The CDR3 is 17 residues long. V lost 3 bases and J lost 7; bases outside the gene matches: 13. Germline V gene sequence: CDR1 MGHRA, CDR2 YSYEKL. CDR3 residues: CASSHRGRGAVGGELFF. The CDR3 DNA reads as TGCGCCAGCAGCCACAGGGGGCGAGGAGCGGTCGGCGGGGAGCTGTTTTTT.

CDR3 sequence reads: CSAGGTEGYTF. The CDR3 coding sequence is TGCAGCGCCGGCGGGACGGAAGGCTACACCTTC. The chain employs TRBV29-1 and TRBJ1-2, with a tentative D call TRBD1 (5 bases). Germline CDR1 reads SQVTM; CDR2 reads ANQGSEA. Trimming took off 7 bases at V and 8 bases at J, with 14 bases between the two ends. This CDR3 contains 11 residues.

The rearrangement joins TRBV5-6 to TRBJ2-1; D is ambiguous. The CDR3 has 13 amino acids. Germline loops: CDR1 SGHDT, CDR2 YYEEEE. Trimming took off 3 bases at V and 5 bases at J, with 9 bases between the two ends. The CDR3 spells CASSSSFNNEQFF. The DNA for the CDR3 is TGTGCCAGCAGCTCCTCCTTTAACAATGAGCAGTTCTTC.

This chain uses TRBV19 with TRBJ2-7, with D perhaps TRBD1 (6 bases). Germline CDR1 reads LNHDA; CDR2 reads SQIVND (reference sequence). CDR3 length: 13 amino acids. V lost 5 bases to trimming and J lost 10 bases, with 18 bases between them. CDR3 protein: CASSPRDTYRQYF. CDR3 nucleotides: TGTGCCAGTAGTCCTCGGGACACCTACCGACAGTACTTC.

The rearrangement links TRBV6-1 to TRBJ2-3; D gene uncertain. The CDR3 spans 14 residues. Trimming shortened V by 3 bases and J by 3 bases, and 10 bases separated the two germline ends. Germline V CDR1 and CDR2: MNHNS, SASEGT. The CDR3 nucleotides read TGTGCCAGCAGTGAGGGTCTTGCGACAGATACGCAGTATTTT. Translation gives CASSEGLATDTQYF.

This sequence joins TRBV19 and TRBJ1-1; D is undetermined. The CDR3 loop spans 13 amino acids. Germline V lookup: CDR1 LNHDA, CDR2 SQIVND (reference sequence). Deletions cut 6 bases from V and 1 base from J, with 9 bases between. The CDR3 sequence: CASSYIGNTEAFF. CDR3 DNA sequence: TGTGCCAGTAGCTATATCGGGAACACTGAAGCTTTCTTT.

V and J are TRBV15 and TRBJ1-2; TRBD1 might be the D (6 bases). This CDR3 has 15 residues. V was pared by 3 bases and J by 6 bases, with 17 bases between. Germline CDR1 reads LNHNV; CDR2 reads YYDKDF (reference sequence). CDR3 in amino acids: CATSRQGRGQDGYTF. CDR3 DNA sequence: TGTGCCACCAGCAGGCAGGGGCGGGGGCAAGATGGCTACACCTTC.

The chain has TRBV15 and TRBJ1-3, with D tentatively TRBD1 (5 bases). Trimming stripped 3 bases from V and 4 bases from J, with 13 bases between. This CDR3 is 15 amino acids long. Germline assignment: CDR1 LNHNV and CDR2 YYDKDF (reference sequence). The CDR3 nucleotides read TGTGCCACCAGCAGCGACTGGGGGGACGGAAACACCATATATTTT. This encodes CATSSDWGDGNTIYF.